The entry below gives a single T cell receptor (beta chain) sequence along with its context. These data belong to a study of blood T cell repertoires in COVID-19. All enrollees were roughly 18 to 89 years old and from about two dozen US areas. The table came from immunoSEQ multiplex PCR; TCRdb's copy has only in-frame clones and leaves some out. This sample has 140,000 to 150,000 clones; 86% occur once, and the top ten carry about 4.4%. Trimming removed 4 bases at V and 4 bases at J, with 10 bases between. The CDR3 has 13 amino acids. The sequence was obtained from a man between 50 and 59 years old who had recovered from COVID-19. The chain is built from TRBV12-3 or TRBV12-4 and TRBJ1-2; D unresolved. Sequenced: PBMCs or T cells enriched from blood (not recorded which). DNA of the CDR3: TGTGCCAGCAGTTCACAGAATCCCTATGGCTACACCTTC. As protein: CASSSQNPYGYTF.